The text below deals with one T cell receptor (beta chain). One end of the junction fails to match germline, which may point to a read error. The authors' processing: Nucleated cell counts were estimated from reference gene primer amplification. The repertoire was sequenced with immunoSEQ multiplex PCR; TCRdb's copy has only in-frame clones and lacks some. D and trimming come from the DNA, and the V and J calls and clone size come from that table. The sample has 300,000 to 400,000 clones; approximately 90% are singletons. This sample is drawn from a study of blood T cell repertoires in COVID-19. Per germline, CDR1 SSHAT and CDR2 FNYEAQ (reference sequence). The CDR3 runs 18 residues. The age range of participants was about 18 to 95 years, with residence in about two dozen US areas.

V gene TRBV7-7 combines with J gene TRBJ2-3; 11 bases agree with TRBD2. The clonotype originates from a woman in her late teens or twenties who had recovered from COVID-19. Specimen: PBMCs or T cells enriched from blood (not recorded which). This CDR3 is CASSLLGTSGSSTDTQYF. The CDR3 bases are TGTGCTAGCAGCTTACTAGGGACTAGCGGATCTAGCACAGATACGCAGTATTTT.